These 10 T cell receptor beta chains share one sample of origin, sequenced in a study of neurological immune-mediated disorders. Time point defined: longitudinal time-point 3. Each CDR3 protein is one row after TCRdb ran MiXCR on the 5' RACE reads. This repertoire shows under 130,000 distinct CDR3 sequences, roughly 10% found once; its top ten account for about 3%. The sample was PBMCs. Receptors were obtained from a female donor with HTLV-1-associated myelopathy (HAM/TSP).

This clonotype was seen ten or more times. The CDR3 is CASRLQEASPLHF. CDR3 sequence (DNA): TGTGCCAGCCGCCTACAGGAGGCTTCACCCCTCCACTTT. This rearrangement joins TRBV12-3 or TRBV12-4 to TRBJ1-6; D might be TRBD1 (5 bases). This CDR3 is built from 13 residues. The V gene lost 8 bases and the J gene lost 9 bases, with 14 bases spanning the gap.

This clonotype was observed at least ten times. The chain has TRBV5-6 and TRBJ1-2; D is possibly TRBD1 (5 bases). Trimming took 2 bases from V and 6 from J, leaving 17 bases between them. Germline CDR1 SGHDT, CDR2 YYEEEE. CDR3 length: 15 amino acids. The CDR3 sequence is CASSFGPLTGDGYTF. The CDR3 DNA follows: TGTGCCAGCAGCTTCGGACCTCTAACGGGGGATGGCTACACCTTC.

This clonotype was recorded at least ten times. The chain couples TRBV11-3 to TRBJ2-1; D unresolved. CDR3 length: 13 residues. The V end was cut by 5 bases, the J end by 8 bases, with 13 bases between. Per germline, CDR1 SGHNT and CDR2 YENEEA. This chain's CDR3 is CASSPHPSHEQFF. CDR3 DNA sequence: TGTGCCAGCAGCCCCCACCCGAGTCATGAGCAGTTCTTC.

This clonotype was detected ten times or more. The gene calls are TRBV5-1 and TRBJ2-7; D not certain. The germline V and J ends were trimmed by 0 bases and 5 bases, with 9 bases remaining between them. The CDR3 is 13 amino acids. Germline V gives CDR1 SGHRS, CDR2 YFSETQ. The CDR3 reads CASSLEPGNEQYF. For the CDR3, the DNA is TGCGCCAGCAGCTTGGAGCCGGGTAACGAGCAGTACTTC. The complete variable domain, with remaining parts taken from reference TRBV5-1 and TRBJ2-7, reads KAGVTQTPRYLIKTRGQQVTLSCSPISGHRSVSWYQQTPGQGLQFLFEYFSETQRNKGNFPGRFSGRQFSNSRSEMNVSTLELGDSALYLCASSLEPGNEQYFGPGTRLTVT.

This clonotype was recorded at least ten times. The chain links TRBV5-1 to TRBJ1-1, with TRBD1 as a possible D gene (5 bases). CDR1 SGHRS and CDR2 YFSETQ come from the germline V gene. There are 16 residues in the CDR3. The V end lost 0 bases, the J end lost 1 base, and 13 bases lay between the germline ends. The CDR3 here is CASSLVRGSPNTEAFF. The CDR3 DNA is TGCGCCAGCAGCTTGGTTAGGGGCAGCCCGAACACTGAAGCTTTCTTT.

This clonotype was picked up many times. The chain employs TRBV7-2 and TRBJ2-2; either TRBD1 or TRBD2 may fit D (5 bases each). CDR1 SGHTA and CDR2 FQGNSA come from the germline V gene. V was clipped by 4 bases and J by 6 bases, with 18 bases between them. There are 16 residues in the CDR3. This CDR3 is CASSSGTDGWSGELFF. The DNA for the CDR3 is TGTGCCAGCAGCTCAGGGACGGATGGTTGGTCCGGGGAGCTGTTTTTT.

This clonotype came up many times. The V gene is TRBV20-1, the J gene TRBJ1-1; D might be TRBD1 (5 bases). This CDR3 spans 13 amino acids. Trimming took 4 bases from V and 1 from J, leaving 10 bases between them. CDR1 and CDR2 (germline): DFQATT, SNEGSKA (reference sequence). CDR3 in amino acids: CSATDKKNTEAFF. The CDR3, as DNA: TGCAGTGCTACGGACAAGAAGAACACTGAAGCTTTCTTT.

The chain has TRBV19 and TRBJ1-6, with no clear D. Trimming pared 3 bases from V and 9 bases from J, leaving 12 bases between. Germline values: CDR1 LNHDA, CDR2 SQIVND (reference sequence). The CDR3 contains 14 residues. The CDR3 reads CASSMEGPSSPLHF. The CDR3 region has the DNA TGTGCCAGTAGTATGGAGGGTCCAAGTTCACCCCTCCACTTT.

This clonotype appeared a few times. V and J are TRBV20-1 and TRBJ2-3; D is unclear. This CDR3 has 14 amino acids. From germline, CDR1 is DFQATT and CDR2 SNEGSKA (reference sequence). Trimming shortened V by 0 bases and J by 1 base, and 8 bases separated the two germline ends. CDR3 amino acids: CSARDLRRTDTQYF. The CDR3, as DNA: TGCAGTGCTAGAGATTTACGCCGCACAGATACGCAGTATTTT.

This clonotype was seen more than once but under ten times. The CDR3 reads CASSLEGGLTYEQYF. The CDR3 coding sequence is TGTGCCAGCAGCTTGGAAGGGGGCCTCACCTACGAGCAGTACTTC. The genes are TRBV5-5 and TRBJ2-7; TRBD1 matches 7 bases. CDR1 is SGHKS, CDR2 YYEKEE, per germline (reference sequence). CDR3 length: 15 amino acids. Trimming at V came to 0 bases and at J to 2 bases, leaving 5 bases not matched to a gene.